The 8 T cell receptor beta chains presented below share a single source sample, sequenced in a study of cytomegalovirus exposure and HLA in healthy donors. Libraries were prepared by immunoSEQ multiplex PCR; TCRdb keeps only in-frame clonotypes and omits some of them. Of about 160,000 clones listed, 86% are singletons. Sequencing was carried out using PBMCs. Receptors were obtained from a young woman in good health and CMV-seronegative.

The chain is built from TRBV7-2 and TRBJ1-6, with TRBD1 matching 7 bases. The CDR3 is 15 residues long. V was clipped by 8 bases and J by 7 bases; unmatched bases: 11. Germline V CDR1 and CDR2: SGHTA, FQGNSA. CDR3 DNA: TGTGCCAGCGGGTACAGGACAGGAAAAAATTCACCCCTCCACTTT. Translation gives CASGYRTGKNSPLHF.

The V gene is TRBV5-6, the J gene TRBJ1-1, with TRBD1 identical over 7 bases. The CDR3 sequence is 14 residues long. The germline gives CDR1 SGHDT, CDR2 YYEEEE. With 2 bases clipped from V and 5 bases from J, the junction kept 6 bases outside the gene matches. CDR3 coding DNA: TGTGCCAGCAGCTTTAGTGAGGGGGCGACTGAAGCTTTCTTT. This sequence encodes CASSFSEGATEAFF. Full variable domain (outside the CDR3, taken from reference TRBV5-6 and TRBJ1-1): DAGVTQSPTHLIKTRGQQVTLRCSPKSGHDTVSWYQQALGQGPQFIFQYYEEEERQRGNFPDRFSGHQFPNYSSELNVNALLLGDSALYLCASSFSEGATEAFFGQGTRLTVV.

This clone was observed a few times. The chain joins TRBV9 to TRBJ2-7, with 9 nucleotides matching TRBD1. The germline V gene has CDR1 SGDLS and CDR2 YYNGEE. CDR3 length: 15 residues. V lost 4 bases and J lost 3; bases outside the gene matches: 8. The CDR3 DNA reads TGTGCCAGCAGCTCCACCGGGACAGGGTTCTACGAGCAGTACTTC. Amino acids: CASSSTGTGFYEQYF. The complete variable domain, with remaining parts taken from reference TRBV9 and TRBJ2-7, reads DSGVTQTPKHLITATGQRVTLRCSPRSGDLSVYWYQQSLDQGLQFLIQYYNGEERAKGNILERFSAQQFPDLHSELNLSSLELGDSALYFCASSSTGTGFYEQYFGPGTRLTVT.

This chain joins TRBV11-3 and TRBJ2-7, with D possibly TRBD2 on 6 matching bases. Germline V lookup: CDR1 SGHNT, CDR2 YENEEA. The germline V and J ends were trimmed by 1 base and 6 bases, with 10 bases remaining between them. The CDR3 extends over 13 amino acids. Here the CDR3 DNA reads TGTGCCAGCAGCTTAGCCCTGGGGGGCGAGCAGTACTTC. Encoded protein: CASSLALGGEQYF.

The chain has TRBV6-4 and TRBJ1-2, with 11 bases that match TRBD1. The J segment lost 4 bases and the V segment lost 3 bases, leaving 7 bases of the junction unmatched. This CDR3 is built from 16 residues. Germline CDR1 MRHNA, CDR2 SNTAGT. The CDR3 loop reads CASSESPGTGGYGYTF. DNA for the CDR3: TGTGCCAGCAGTGAAAGTCCCGGGACAGGGGGCTATGGCTACACCTTC.

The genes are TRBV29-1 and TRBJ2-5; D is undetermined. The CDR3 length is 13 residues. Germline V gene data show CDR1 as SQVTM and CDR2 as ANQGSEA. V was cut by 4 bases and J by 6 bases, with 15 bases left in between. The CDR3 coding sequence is TGCAGCGTTGTCTCCTCGAGTGGTCAGACCCAGTACTTC. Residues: CSVVSSSGQTQYF.

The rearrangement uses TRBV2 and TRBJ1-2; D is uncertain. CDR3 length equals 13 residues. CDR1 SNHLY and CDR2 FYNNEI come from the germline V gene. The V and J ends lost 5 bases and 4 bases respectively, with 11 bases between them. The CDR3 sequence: CASSPGRGYGYTF. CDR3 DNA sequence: TGTGCCAGCAGTCCCGGACGGGGCTATGGCTACACCTTC.

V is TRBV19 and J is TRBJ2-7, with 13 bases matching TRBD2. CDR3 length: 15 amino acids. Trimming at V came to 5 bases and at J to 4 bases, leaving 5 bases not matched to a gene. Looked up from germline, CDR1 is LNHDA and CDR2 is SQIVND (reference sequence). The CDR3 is CASSPGTSGIYEQYF. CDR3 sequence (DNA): TGTGCCAGTAGTCCAGGGACTAGCGGGATATACGAGCAGTACTTC.